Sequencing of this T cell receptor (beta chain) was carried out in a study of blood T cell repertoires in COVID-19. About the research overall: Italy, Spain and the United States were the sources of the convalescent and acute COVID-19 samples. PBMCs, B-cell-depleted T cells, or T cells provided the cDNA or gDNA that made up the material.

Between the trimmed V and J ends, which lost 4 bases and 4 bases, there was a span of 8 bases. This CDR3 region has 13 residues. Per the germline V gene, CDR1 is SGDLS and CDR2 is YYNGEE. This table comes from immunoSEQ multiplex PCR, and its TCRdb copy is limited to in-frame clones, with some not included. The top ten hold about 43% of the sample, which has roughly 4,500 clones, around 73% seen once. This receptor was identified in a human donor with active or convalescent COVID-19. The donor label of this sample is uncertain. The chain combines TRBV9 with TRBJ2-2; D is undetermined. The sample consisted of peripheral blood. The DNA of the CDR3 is TGTGCCAGCAGCATTAGAGTCACCGGGGAGCTGTTTTTT. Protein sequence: CASSIRVTGELFF.